This TCR beta chain was retrieved from a study of human T cells and chemical hapten exposure. Study-level information: Patients, chiefly female, had alopecia areata, totalis or universalis.

TCRdb re-called the RACE reads with MiXCR, one entry per CDR3 protein. Here the sample spans around 180,000 distinct CDR3 sequences, around 30% being singletons. Specified time point: pre-sensitization, week 0. Treatment here: therapeutic diphenylcyclopropenone sensitization with weekly scalp DPC. CDR3 length: 14 residues. V was pared by 3 bases and J by 2 bases, with 3 bases of the junction left unmatched. Germline V CDR1 and CDR2: WSHSY, SAAADI. This clonotype was seen a few times. The chain links TRBV10-2 to TRBJ2-7, with 8 bases fitting TRBD1. The source material was whole blood, sampled in connection with sensitization to the hapten diphenylcyclopropenone (DPC). This TCR was sampled from a woman younger than 45 with alopecia areata. Some clones in this sample may be carry-over from other donors' samples. CDR3 region: CASSDRDRTYEQYF. CDR3 coding DNA: TGCGCCAGCAGTGACCGGGACAGGACCTACGAGCAGTACTTC.